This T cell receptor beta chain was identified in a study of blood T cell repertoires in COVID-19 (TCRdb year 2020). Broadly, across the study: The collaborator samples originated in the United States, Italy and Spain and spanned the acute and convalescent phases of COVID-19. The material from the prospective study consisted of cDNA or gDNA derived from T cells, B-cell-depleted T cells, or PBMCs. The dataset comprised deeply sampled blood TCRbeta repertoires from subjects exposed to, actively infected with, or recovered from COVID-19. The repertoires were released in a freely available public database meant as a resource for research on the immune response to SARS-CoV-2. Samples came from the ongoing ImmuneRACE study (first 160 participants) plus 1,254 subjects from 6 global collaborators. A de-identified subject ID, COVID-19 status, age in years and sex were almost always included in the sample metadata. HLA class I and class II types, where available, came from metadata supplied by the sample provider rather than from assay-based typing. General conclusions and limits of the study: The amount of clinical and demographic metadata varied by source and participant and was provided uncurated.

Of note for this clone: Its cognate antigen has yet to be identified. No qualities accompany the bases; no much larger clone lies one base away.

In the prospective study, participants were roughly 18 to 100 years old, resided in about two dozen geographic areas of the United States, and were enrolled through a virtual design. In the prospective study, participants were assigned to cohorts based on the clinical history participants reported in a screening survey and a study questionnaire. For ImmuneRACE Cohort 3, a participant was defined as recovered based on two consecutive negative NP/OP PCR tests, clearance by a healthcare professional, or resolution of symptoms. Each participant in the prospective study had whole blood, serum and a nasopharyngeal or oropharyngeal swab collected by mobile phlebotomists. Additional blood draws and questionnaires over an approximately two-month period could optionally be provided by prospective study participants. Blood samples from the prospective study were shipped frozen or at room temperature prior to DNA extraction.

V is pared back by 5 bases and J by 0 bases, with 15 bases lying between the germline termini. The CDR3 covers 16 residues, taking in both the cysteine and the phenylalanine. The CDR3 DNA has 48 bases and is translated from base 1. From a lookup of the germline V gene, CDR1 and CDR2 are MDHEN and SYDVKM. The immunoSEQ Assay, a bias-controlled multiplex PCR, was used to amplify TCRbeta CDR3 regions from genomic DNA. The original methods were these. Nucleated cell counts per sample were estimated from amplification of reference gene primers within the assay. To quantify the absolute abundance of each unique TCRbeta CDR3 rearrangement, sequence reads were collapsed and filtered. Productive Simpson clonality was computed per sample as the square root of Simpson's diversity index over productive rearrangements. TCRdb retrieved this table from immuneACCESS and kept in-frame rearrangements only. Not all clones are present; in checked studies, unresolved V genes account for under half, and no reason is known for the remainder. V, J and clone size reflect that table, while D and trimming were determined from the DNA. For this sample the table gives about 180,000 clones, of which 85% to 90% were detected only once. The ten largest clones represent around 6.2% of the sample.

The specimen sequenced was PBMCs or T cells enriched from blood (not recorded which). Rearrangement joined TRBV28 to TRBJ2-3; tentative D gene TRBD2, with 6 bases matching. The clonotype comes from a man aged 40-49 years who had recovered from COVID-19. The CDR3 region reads CASSPPRGASTDTQYF. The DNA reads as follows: TGTGCCAGCAGTCCCCCTCGCGGGGCAAGCACAGATACGCAGTATTTT.